This TCR beta chain was documented in a study of shared clonotypes between healthy human individuals. Study summary: With ages of 18 to 49, the donors were two women and three men.

Notes on the study in general: Memory subsets had estimated richness that was generally smaller than that of naive subsets. For naive CD4 cells, roughly 5% of clonotypes were shared across a few donors.

CD45RO-negative cells were positively selected for CCR7, leaving out terminally differentiated effector memory CD45RA+ cells. Sorted-subset replicate PCRs used approximately 190 ng of genomic DNA. This amount corresponded to about 29,000 T cell genomes. Data came from immunoSEQ multiplex PCR; TCRdb stores just in-frame clones and leaves some out. The sample lists about 1,800,000 clones; 85% to 95% were seen once. About this clone: The antigen is not known.

In germline, CDR1 is MNHEY, CDR2 SMNVEV (reference sequence). The length of the CDR3 is 15 residues. V was cut by 8 bases and J by 1 base, with 15 bases left in between. Sequencing was performed on naive CD8+ T cells sorted from blood. The J gene is TRBJ2-1, the V gene TRBV27; D might be TRBD1 or TRBD2, each matching 5 bases. This TCR derives from a man between 18 and 29 years old in good health. Here the CDR3 reads CASAPGTYSYNEQFF. CDR3 DNA sequence: TGTGCCAGCGCTCCCGGGACGTATTCCTACAATGAGCAGTTCTTC.